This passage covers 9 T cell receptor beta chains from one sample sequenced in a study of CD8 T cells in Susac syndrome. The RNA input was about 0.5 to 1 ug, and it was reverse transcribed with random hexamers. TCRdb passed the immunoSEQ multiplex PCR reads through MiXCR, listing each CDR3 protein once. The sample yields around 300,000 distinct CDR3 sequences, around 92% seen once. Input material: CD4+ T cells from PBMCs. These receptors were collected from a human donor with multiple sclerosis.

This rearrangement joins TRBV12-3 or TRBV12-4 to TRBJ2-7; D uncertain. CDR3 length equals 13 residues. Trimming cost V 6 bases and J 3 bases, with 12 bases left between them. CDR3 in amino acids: CASSGAAIYEQYF. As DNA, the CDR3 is TGTGCCAGCAGCGGCGCCGCTATCTACGAGCAGTACTTC.

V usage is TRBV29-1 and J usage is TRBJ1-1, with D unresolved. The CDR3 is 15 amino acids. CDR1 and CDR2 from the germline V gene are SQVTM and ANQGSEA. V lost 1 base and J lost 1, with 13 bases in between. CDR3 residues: CSVEGVLRRNTEAFF. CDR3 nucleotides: TGCAGCGTTGAAGGGGTTCTGCGTAGGAACACTGAAGCTTTCTTT.

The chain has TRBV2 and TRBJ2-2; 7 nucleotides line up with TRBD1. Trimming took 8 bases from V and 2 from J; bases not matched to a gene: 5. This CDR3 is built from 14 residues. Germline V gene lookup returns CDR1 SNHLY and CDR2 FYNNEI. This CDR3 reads CASGWDSNTGELFF. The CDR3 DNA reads TGTGCCAGCGGTTGGGACAGCAACACCGGGGAGCTGTTTTTT.

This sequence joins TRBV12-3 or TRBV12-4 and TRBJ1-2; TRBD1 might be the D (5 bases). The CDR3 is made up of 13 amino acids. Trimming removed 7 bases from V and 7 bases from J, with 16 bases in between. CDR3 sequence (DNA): TGTGCCAGCACTTTCACAGGAGTCGGTGGCTACACCTTC. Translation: CASTFTGVGGYTF.

The CDR3 sequence: CASRGTFSNQPQHF. For the CDR3, the DNA is TGTGCCAGTAGGGGGACATTTAGCAATCAGCCCCAGCATTTT. The chain is built from TRBV19 and TRBJ1-5; tentative D call: TRBD1 (6 bases). The germline V and J ends were trimmed by 6 bases and 0 bases, with 9 bases remaining between them. CDR3 length: 14 residues. Germline CDR1 is LNHDA and CDR2 is SQIVND (reference sequence).

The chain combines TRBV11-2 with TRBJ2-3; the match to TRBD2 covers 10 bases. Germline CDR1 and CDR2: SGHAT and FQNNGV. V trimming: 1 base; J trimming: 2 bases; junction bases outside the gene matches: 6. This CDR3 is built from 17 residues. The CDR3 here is CASSLARLAGVTDTQYF. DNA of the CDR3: TGTGCCAGCAGCTTAGCTCGCCTAGCGGGGGTCACAGATACGCAGTATTTT.

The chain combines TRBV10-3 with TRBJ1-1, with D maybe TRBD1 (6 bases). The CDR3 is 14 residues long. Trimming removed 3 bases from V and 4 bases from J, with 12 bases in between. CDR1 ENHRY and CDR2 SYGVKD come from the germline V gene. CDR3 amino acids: CAISERQVGTEAFF. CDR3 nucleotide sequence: TGTGCCATCAGTGAACGACAGGTCGGCACTGAAGCTTTCTTT.

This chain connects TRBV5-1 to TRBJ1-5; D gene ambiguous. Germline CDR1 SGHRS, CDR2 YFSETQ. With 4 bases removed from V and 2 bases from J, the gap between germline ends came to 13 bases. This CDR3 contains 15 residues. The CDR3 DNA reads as TGCGCCAGCAGCCCTACACATGGGGGCAATCAGCCCCAGCATTTT. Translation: CASSPTHGGNQPQHF.

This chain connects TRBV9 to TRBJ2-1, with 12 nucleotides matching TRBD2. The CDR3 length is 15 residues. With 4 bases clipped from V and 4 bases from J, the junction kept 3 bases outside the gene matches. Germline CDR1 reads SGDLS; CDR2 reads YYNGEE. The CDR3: CASSKTSGSYNEQFF. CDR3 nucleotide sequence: TGTGCCAGCAGCAAGACTAGCGGGAGTTACAATGAGCAGTTCTTC.